These 2 T cell receptor beta chains came from one sample sequenced in a study of blood T cell repertoires in COVID-19. Profiling relied on immunoSEQ multiplex PCR, and the TCRdb table lists in-frame clones only, not all of them. In the table there are about 100,000 clones, 86% of which are singletons. Sequenced material: peripheral blood. These receptors were obtained from an elderly man with acute or convalescent COVID-19.

V is TRBV7-9 and J is TRBJ2-1, with D perhaps matching TRBD1 (5 bases). Trimming took 5 bases from V and 7 from J, leaving 15 bases between them. CDR3 length: 14 amino acids. CDR1 SEHNR and CDR2 FQNEAQ come from the germline V gene (reference sequence). Here the CDR3 reads CASSRYRLSNEQFF. Here the CDR3 DNA reads TGTGCCAGCAGCCGATACAGGTTGAGTAATGAGCAGTTCTTC.

This chain joins TRBV11-2 and TRBJ1-2; a possible D gene is TRBD1 (5 bases). The V gene lost 1 base and the J gene lost 5 bases, with 17 bases spanning the gap. The germline V gene encodes CDR1 SGHAT and CDR2 FQNNGV. This CDR3 comprises 16 residues. CDR3 DNA sequence: TGTGCCAGCAGCTTAGGGACCGGGGGGAACCTATATGGCTACACCTTC. Protein product: CASSLGTGGNLYGYTF.